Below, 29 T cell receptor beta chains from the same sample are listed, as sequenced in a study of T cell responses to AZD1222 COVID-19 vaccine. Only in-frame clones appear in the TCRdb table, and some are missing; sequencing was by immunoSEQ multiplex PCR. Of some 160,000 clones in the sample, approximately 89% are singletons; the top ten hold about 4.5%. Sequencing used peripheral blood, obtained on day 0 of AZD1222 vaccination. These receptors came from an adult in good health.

CDR3 amino acids: CASTLRWGTANSPLHF. For the CDR3, the DNA is TGTGCCAGCACCTTGAGGTGGGGGACAGCTAATTCACCCCTCCACTTT. The rearrangement links TRBV7-9 to TRBJ1-6; 7 bases match TRBD1. This CDR3 spans 16 amino acids. CDR1 and CDR2 (germline): SEHNR, FQNEAQ (reference sequence). The J segment lost 6 bases and the V segment lost 7 bases, leaving 12 bases of the junction unmatched.

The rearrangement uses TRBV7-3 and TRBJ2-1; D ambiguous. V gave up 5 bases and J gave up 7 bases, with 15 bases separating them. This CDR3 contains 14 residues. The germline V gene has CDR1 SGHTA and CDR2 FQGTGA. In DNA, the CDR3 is TGTGCCAGCAGCCCCCGCTTTGACTCGAATGAGCAGTTCTTC. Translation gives CASSPRFDSNEQFF.

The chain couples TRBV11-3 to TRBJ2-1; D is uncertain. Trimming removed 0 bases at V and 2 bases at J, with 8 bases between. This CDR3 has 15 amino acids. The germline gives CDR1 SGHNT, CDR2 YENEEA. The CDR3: CASSLEGGTYNEQFF. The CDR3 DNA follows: TGTGCCAGCAGCTTAGAGGGCGGTACCTACAATGAGCAGTTCTTC.

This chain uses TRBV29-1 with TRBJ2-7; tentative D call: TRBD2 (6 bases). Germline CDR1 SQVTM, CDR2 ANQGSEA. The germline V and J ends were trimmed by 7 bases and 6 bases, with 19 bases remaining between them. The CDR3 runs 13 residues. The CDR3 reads CSASGEWLGEQYF. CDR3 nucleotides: TGCAGCGCCTCGGGGGAGTGGCTTGGCGAGCAGTACTTC.

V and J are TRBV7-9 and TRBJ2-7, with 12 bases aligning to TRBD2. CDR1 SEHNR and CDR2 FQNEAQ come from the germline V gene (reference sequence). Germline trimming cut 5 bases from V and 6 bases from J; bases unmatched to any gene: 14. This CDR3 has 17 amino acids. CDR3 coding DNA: TGTGCCAGCAGCCCCGGACTAGCGGGGACAGTAAAGAGCGAGCAGTACTTC. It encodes CASSPGLAGTVKSEQYF.

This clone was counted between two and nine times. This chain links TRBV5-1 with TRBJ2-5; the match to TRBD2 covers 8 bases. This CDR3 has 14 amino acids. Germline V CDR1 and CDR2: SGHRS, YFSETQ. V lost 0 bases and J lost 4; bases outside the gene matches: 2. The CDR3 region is CASSLASGRETQYF. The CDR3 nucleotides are TGCGCCAGCAGCTTGGCCAGCGGGAGAGAGACCCAGTACTTC.

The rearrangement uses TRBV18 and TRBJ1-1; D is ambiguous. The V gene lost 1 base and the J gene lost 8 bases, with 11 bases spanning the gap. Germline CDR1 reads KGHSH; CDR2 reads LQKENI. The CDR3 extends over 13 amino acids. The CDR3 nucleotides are TGTGCCAGCTCACCACTTCTAGGCGGGGAAGCTTTCTTT. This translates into CASSPLLGGEAFF. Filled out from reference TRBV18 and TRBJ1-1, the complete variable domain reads NAGVMQNPRHLVRRRGQEARLRCSPMKGHSHVYWYRQLPEEGLKFMVYLQKENIIDESGMPKERFSAEFPKEGPSILRIQQVVRGDSAAYFCASSPLLGGEAFFGQGTRLTVV.

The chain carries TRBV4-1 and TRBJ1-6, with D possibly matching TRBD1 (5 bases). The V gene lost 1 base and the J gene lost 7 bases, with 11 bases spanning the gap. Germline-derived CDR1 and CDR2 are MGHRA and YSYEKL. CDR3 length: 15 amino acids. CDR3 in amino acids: CASSQGQGINSPLHF. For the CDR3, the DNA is TGCGCCAGCAGCCAAGGGCAGGGAATCAATTCACCCCTCCACTTT.

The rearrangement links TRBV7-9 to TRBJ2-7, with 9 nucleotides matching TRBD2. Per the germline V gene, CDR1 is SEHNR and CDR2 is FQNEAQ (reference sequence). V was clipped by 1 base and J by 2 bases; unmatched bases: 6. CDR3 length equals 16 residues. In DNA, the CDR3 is TGTGCCAGCAGCTTAGTGCCTAGCGGGAACCCCTACGAGCAGTACTTC. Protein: CASSLVPSGNPYEQYF.

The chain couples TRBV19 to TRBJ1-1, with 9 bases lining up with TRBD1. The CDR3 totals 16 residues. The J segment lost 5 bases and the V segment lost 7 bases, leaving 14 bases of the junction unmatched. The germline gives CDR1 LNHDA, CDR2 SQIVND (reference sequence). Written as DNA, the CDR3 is TGTGCCAGTACCGAGCACCGGACAGGGGTAGGAACTGAAGCTTTCTTT. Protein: CASTEHRTGVGTEAFF.

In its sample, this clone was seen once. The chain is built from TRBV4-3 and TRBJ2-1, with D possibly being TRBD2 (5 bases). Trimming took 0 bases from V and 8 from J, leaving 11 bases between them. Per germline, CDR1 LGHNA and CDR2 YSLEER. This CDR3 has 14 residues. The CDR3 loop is CASSQDGLRDEQFF. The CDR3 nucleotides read TGCGCCAGCAGCCAAGATGGGTTGCGGGATGAGCAGTTCTTC.

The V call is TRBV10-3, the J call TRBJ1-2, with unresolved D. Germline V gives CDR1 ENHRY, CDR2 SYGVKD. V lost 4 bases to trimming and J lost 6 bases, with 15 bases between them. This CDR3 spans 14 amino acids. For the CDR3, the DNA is TGTGCCATCAGTGCGTCGGAGTCGAGGAATGGCTACACCTTC. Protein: CAISASESRNGYTF.

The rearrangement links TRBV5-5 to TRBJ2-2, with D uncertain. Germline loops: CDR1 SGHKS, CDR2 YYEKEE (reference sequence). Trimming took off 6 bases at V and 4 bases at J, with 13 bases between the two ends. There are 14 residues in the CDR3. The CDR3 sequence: CASTPYSGTGELFF. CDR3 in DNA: TGTGCCAGCACGCCTTACTCGGGCACCGGGGAGCTGTTTTTT. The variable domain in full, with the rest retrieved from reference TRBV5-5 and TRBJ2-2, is DAGVTQSPTHLIKTRGQQVTLRCSPISGHKSVSWYQQVLGQGPQFIFQYYEKEERGRGNFPDRFSARQFPNYSSELNVNALLLGDSALYLCASTPYSGTGELFFGEGSRLTVL.

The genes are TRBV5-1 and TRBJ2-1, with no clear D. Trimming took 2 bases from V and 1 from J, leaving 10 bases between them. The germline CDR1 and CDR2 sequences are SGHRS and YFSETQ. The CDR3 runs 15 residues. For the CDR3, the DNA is TGCGCCAGCAGCTTAAGTTCCTATTCCTACAATGAGCAGTTCTTC. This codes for CASSLSSYSYNEQFF.

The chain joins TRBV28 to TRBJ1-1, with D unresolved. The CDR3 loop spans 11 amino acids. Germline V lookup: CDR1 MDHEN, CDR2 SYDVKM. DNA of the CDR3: TGTGCAACAGACGAGAACACTGAAGCTTTCTTT. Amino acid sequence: CATDENTEAFF.

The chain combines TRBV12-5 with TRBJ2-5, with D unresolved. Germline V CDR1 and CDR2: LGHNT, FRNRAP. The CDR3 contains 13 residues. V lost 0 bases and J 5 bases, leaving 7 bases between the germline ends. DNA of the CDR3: TGTGCTAGTGGTTTGGTACCCTGGGAGACCCAGTACTTC. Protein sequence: CASGLVPWETQYF. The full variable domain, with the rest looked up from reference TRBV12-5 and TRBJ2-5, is DARVTQTPRHKVTEMGQEVTMRCQPILGHNTVFWYRQTMMQGLELLAYFRNRAPLDDSGMPKDRFSAEMPDATLATLKIQPSEPRDSAVYFCASGLVPWETQYFGPGTRLLVL.

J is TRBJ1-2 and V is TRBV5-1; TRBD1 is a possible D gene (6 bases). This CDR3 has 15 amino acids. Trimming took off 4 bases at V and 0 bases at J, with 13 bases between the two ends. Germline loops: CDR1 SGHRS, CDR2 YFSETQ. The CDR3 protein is CASSPREGANYGYTF. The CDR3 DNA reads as TGCGCCAGCAGCCCACGGGAGGGGGCTAACTATGGCTACACCTTC.

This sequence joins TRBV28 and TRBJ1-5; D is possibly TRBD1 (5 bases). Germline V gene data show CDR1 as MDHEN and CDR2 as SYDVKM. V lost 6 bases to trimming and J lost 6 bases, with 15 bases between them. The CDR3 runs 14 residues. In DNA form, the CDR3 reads TGTGCCAGCAGAACCAGGCAGGGTGGTCAGCCCCAGCATTTT. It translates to CASRTRQGGQPQHF.

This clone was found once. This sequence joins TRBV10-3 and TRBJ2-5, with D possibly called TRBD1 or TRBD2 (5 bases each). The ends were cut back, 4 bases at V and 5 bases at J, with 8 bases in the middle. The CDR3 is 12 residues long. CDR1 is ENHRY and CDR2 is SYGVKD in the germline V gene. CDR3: CAISGGTETQYF. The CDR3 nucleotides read TGTGCCATCAGTGGAGGGACGGAGACCCAGTACTTC.

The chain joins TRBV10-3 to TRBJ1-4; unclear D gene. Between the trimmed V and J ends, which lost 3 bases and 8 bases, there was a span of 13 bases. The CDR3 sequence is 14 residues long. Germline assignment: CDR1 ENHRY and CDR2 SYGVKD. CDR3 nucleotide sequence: TGTGCCATCAGTGAACAAGCCACCGAGGAAAAACTGTTTTTT. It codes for CAISEQATEEKLFF.

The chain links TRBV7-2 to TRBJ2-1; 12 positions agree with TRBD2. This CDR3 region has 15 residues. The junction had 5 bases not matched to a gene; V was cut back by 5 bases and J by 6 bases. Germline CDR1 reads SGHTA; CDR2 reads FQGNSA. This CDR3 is CASSTGTSGLNEQFF. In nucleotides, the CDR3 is TGTGCCAGCAGCACTGGGACTAGCGGGCTCAATGAGCAGTTCTTC.

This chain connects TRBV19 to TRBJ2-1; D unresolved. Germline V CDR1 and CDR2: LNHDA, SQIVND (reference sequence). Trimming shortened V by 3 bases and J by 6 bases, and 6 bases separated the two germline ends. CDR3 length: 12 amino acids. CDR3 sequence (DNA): TGTGCCAGTAGTATCACCCCCAATGAGCAGTTCTTC. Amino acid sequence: CASSITPNEQFF.

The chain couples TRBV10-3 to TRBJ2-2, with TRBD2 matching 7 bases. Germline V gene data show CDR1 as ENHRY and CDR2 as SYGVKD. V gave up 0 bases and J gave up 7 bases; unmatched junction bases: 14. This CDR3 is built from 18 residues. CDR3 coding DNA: TGTGCCATCAGTGAGTCGATAGTGGGTCTAGCGGTTCACGGGGAGCTGTTTTTT. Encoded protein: CAISESIVGLAVHGELFF.

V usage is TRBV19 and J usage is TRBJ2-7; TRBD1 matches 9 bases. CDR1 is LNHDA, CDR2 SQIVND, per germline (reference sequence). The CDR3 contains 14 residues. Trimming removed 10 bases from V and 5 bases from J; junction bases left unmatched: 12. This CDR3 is CATSEGTGSHEQYF. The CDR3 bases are TGTGCCACCTCAGAAGGGACAGGGTCCCACGAGCAGTACTTC. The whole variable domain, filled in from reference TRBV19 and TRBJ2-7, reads DGGITQSPKYLFRKEGQNVTLSCEQNLNHDAMYWYRQDPGQGLRLIYYSQIVNDFQKGDIAEGYSVSREKKESFPLTVTSAQKNPTAFYLCATSEGTGSHEQYFGPGTRLTVT.

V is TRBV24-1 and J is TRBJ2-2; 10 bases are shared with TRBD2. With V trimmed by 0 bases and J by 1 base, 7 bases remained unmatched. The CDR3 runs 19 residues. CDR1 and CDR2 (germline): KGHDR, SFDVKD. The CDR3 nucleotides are TGTGCCACCAGTGATTTGAAGCCGAGCGGGAGGGGGAACACCGGGGAGCTGTTTTTT. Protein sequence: CATSDLKPSGRGNTGELFF.

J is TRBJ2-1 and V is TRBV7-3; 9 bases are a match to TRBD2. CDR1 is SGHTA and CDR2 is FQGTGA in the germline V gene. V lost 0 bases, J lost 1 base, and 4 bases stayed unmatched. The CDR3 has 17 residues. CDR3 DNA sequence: TGTGCCAGCAGCTTAACCTTTGCGGGAGGGTCCTACAATGAGCAGTTCTTC. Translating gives CASSLTFAGGSYNEQFF.

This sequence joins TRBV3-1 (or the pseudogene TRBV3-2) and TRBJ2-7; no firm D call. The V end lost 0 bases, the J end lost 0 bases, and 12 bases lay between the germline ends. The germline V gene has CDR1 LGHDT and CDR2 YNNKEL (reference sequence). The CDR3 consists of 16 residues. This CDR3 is CASSQERQTLSYEQYF. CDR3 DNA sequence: TGTGCCAGCAGCCAAGAACGGCAAACCCTCTCCTACGAGCAGTACTTC.

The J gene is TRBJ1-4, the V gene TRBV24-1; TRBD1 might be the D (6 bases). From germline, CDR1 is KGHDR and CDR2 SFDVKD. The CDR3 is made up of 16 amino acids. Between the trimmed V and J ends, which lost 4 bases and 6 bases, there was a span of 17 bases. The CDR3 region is CATSDPLKGGHEKLFF. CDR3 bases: TGTGCCACCAGTGACCCATTGAAGGGGGGCCATGAAAAACTGTTTTTT.

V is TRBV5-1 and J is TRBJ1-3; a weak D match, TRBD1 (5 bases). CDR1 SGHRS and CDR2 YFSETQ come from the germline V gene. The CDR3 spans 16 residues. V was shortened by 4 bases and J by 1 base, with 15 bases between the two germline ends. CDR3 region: CASSPPSGASGNTIYF. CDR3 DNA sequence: TGCGCCAGCAGCCCGCCGTCTGGGGCTTCTGGAAACACCATATATTTT.